This T cell receptor (beta chain) was profiled in a study of blood T cell repertoires in COVID-19. The wider study: PBMCs, B-cell-depleted T cells, or T cells provided the cDNA or gDNA that made up the material.

This clone was seen a few times. Authors' analysis steps: It was from reference gene primer amplification that nucleated cell counts were estimated. This table comes from immunoSEQ multiplex PCR, and its TCRdb copy is limited to in-frame clones, with some not included. V and J calls and clone size are as listed in that table; D and trimming were resolved from the DNA. The sample records roughly 180,000 clones, less than 85% being singletons. Enrolled during active infection, Seattle patients were then followed longitudinally. The CDR3 sequence is 16 residues long. V lost 1 base and J lost 6, with 16 bases in between. Germline values: CDR1 MNHNS, CDR2 SASEGT.

The genes are TRBV6-1 and TRBJ1-5, with a possible D match to TRBD1 (6 bases). This sequence was found in a woman aged 55-70 years with COVID-19, enrolled during active disease. Sample: peripheral blood. CDR3 DNA sequence: TGTGCCAGCAGTGAAGTTTCTGGGGGCGCGGGTCAGCCCCAGCATTTT. Its protein is CASSEVSGGAGQPQHF.